This TCR beta chain was sequenced in a study of cytomegalovirus exposure and HLA in healthy donors. The CDR3 runs to 15 residues. The trim removed 0 bases at V and 4 bases at J, leaving 3 bases unmatched. Germline V gene sequence: CDR1 SGHVS, CDR2 FQNEAQ. PCR was performed using 60 Vbeta and 13 Jbeta primers. In the source study's methods: Tens of millions of unique TCR beta chains, 10 million to 14 million shared, were counted in a later analysis. The repertoire was sequenced with immunoSEQ multiplex PCR; TCRdb's copy has only in-frame clones and lacks some. D and trimming were read from the DNA, whereas the V and J calls and clone size are those reported in that table. The table records 100,000 to 150,000 clones, about 74% of them present only once.

The sequence was obtained from a woman aged 55-75 years in good health and CMV-seronegative. The chain links TRBV7-8 to TRBJ1-3; 7 positions agree with TRBD1. The sequencing input was PBMCs. The CDR3 reads CASSLATGVGNTIYF. CDR3 DNA sequence: TGTGCCAGCAGCTTAGCTACAGGGGTAGGAAACACCATATATTTT.